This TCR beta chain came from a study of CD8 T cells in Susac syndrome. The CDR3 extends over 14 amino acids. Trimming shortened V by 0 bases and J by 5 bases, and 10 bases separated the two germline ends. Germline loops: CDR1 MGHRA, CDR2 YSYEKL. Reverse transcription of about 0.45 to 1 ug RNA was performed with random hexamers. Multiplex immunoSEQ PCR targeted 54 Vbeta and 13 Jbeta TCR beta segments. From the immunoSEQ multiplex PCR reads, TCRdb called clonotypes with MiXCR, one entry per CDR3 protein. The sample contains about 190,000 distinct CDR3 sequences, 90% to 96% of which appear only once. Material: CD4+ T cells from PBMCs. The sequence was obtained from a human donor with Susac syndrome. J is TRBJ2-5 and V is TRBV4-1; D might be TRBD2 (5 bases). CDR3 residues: CASSQDPGWETQYF. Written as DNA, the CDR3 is TGCGCCAGCAGCCAAGACCCGGGGTGGGAGACCCAGTACTTC.